Listed below are T cell receptor beta chains from one sample, sequenced in a study of response to subunit inactivated influenza vaccine. One entry per CDR3 protein results from TCRdb running MiXCR on the RT-PCR reads. The sample lists more than 250,000 distinct CDR3 sequences, about a fifth occurring once. The material sequenced was PBMCs from blood, taken less than 22 months after vaccination. These receptors originate from a man between 50 and 69 years old who received an inactivated influenza vaccine. CDR3s include the opening cysteine and the closing phenylalanine or tryptophan. D genes are given only for firm matches.

d_call j_call v_call cdr3_aa
NA TRBJ2-1 TRBV9 CASSAPPYNEQFF
TRBD2 TRBJ2-3 TRBV9 CASSFSRGSGSTDTQYF
TRBD2 TRBJ2-7 TRBV2 CASSERRGRTYEQYF
NA TRBJ2-1 TRBV12-3/TRBV12-4 CASSLPSRGQLSNEQFF
NA TRBJ2-2 TRBV4-2 CASSHDPGQNTGELFF
TRBD2 TRBJ2-3 TRBV5-6 CASSSGLSTDTQYF
TRBD1 TRBJ2-7 TRBV5-1 CASSVLGQPEYEQYF
NA TRBJ2-1 TRBV29-1 CSAGDSLSNNEQFF
NA TRBJ2-7 TRBV5-6 CASSFGPGSTYEQYF
NA TRBJ1-5 TRBV3-1 CASSQEGPGSNQPQHF
NA TRBJ1-4 TRBV7-2 CASSARTGTNEKLFF
NA TRBJ1-4 TRBV6-5 CASSYRLSTNEKLFF
TRBD2 TRBJ2-5 TRBV6-2/TRBV6-3 CASSYSLSSGLAGGRETQYF
NA TRBJ2-5 TRBV12-3/TRBV12-4 CASSPWTHQETQYF
NA TRBJ2-1 TRBV29-1 CSVDREWQFF
NA TRBJ1-1 TRBV12-3/TRBV12-4 CASTPTGHTEAFF
TRBD1 TRBJ2-5 TRBV12-3/TRBV12-4 CASSRQGLQETQYF
TRBD1 TRBJ2-1 TRBV4-1 CASRGQGYNEQFF
TRBD2 TRBJ2-5 TRBV12-3/TRBV12-4 CASSKGTSGQKTQYF
NA TRBJ2-3 TRBV20-1 CSARDFPSKFRSTRFSTDTQYF
NA TRBJ2-2 TRBV18 CASSPQTSNTGELFF
NA TRBJ2-1 TRBV5-4 CASSSYLAAYNEQFF
NA TRBJ1-6 TRBV27 CASRYVSISSNSPLHF
NA TRBJ2-1 TRBV20-1 CSARDGTSSYNEQFF
NA TRBJ1-3 TRBV2 CASAREGNGNTIYF
NA TRBJ2-7 TRBV20-1 CSVGLYYEQYF
TRBD2 TRBJ2-1 TRBV20-1 CRGLAGGSEQFF
NA TRBJ2-5 TRBV20-1 CSARISETQYF